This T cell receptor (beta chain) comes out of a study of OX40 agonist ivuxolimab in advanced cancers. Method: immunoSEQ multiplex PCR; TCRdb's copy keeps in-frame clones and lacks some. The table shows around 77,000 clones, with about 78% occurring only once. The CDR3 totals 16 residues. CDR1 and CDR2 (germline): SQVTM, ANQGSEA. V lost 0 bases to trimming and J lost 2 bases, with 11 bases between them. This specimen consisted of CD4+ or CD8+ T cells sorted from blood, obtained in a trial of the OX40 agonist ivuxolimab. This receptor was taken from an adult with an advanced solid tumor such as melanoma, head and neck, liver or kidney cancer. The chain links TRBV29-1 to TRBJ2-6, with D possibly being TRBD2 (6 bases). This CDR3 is CSVEEGAGTGANVLTF. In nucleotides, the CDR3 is TGCAGCGTTGAAGAGGGCGCGGGAACTGGGGCCAACGTCCTGACTTTC.